The 27 T cell receptor beta chains listed next were all sequenced from one sample in a study of blood T cell repertoires in COVID-19. TCRdb keeps only in-frame clones here, not all; method: immunoSEQ multiplex PCR. The sample contains 75,000 to 90,000 clones, roughly 85% of which appear only once. Sequencing was performed on peripheral blood. Receptors originate from a human donor in a cohort sampled during active COVID-19.

The genes are TRBV7-9 and TRBJ1-4, with no clear D. The CDR3 is made up of 16 amino acids. Germline V CDR1 and CDR2: SEHNR, FQNEAQ (reference sequence). Trimming stripped 2 bases from V and 0 bases from J, with 10 bases between. The CDR3 DNA reads as TGTGCCAGCAGCTTATCCCGAGGAGCAACTAATGAAAAACTGTTTTTT. Residues: CASSLSRGATNEKLFF.

This chain joins TRBV19 and TRBJ1-2, with 10 positions matching TRBD1. Germline lookup yields CDR1 LNHDA and CDR2 SQIVND (reference sequence). The length of the CDR3 is 14 residues. Unmatched junction bases numbered 6, after V lost 5 bases and J lost 6 bases. This chain's CDR3 is CASSGRQGADGYTF. The DNA of the CDR3 is TGTGCCAGTAGTGGAAGACAGGGGGCTGATGGCTACACCTTC.

The CDR3 protein is CASSQGQVTYNEQFF. CDR3 coding DNA: TGCGCCAGCAGCCAGGGACAGGTGACCTACAATGAGCAGTTCTTC. The chain has TRBV4-1 and TRBJ2-1; 8 bases map to TRBD1. Germline CDR1 MGHRA, CDR2 YSYEKL. Losses at the gene ends were 3 bases for V and 2 bases for J; bases not matched to a gene: 3. The CDR3 loop spans 15 amino acids.

This sequence joins TRBV24-1 and TRBJ2-3; 9 bases line up with TRBD2. The J segment lost 3 bases and the V segment lost 3 bases, leaving 6 bases of the junction unmatched. The CDR3 totals 16 residues. Germline V gives CDR1 KGHDR, CDR2 SFDVKD. CDR3 bases: TGTGCCACCAGTGATCGTAGCGGGAGTTCTACAGATACGCAGTATTTT. It translates to CATSDRSGSSTDTQYF.

The V gene is TRBV10-3, the J gene TRBJ2-1; a possible D gene is TRBD2 (7 bases). The CDR3 spans 15 residues. Between the trimmed V and J ends, which lost 8 bases and 1 base, there was a span of 15 bases. Germline V gene sequence: CDR1 ENHRY, CDR2 SYGVKD. DNA of the CDR3: TGTGCCATCGGGCAGGAGGGGGGGTCCTACAATGAGCAGTTCTTC. It specifies CAIGQEGGSYNEQFF.

The rearrangement links TRBV5-6 to TRBJ2-7; TRBD2 aligns across 8 bases. V trimming: 3 bases; J trimming: 2 bases; junction bases outside the gene matches: 4. The CDR3 has 14 residues. Per germline, CDR1 SGHDT and CDR2 YYEEEE. Here the CDR3 reads CASSSPGLAYEQYF. CDR3 coding DNA: TGTGCCAGCAGCTCCCCGGGACTAGCCTACGAGCAGTACTTC.

The chain couples TRBV4-3 to TRBJ2-1; TRBD2 is a possible D gene (5 bases). CDR1 LGHNA and CDR2 YSLEER come from the germline V gene. Deletions cut 1 base from V and 3 bases from J, with 7 bases between. CDR3 length: 14 residues. CDR3 region: CASSQVGVYNEQFF. CDR3 DNA sequence: TGCGCCAGCAGCCAAGTCGGGGTCTACAATGAGCAGTTCTTC.

V usage is TRBV28 and J usage is TRBJ2-2; a possible D gene is TRBD1 (6 bases). V was shortened by 7 bases and J by 1 base, with 22 bases between the two germline ends. CDR1 is MDHEN, CDR2 SYDVKM, per germline. This CDR3 has 18 amino acids. For the CDR3, the DNA is TGTGCCAGCACCGGGGACAAGGGACGAAAAAAGAACACCGGGGAGCTGTTTTTT. It specifies CASTGDKGRKKNTGELFF.

The genes are TRBV18 and TRBJ2-1, with a possible D match to TRBD2 (6 bases). Trimming cost V 2 bases and J 7 bases, with 18 bases left between them. From germline, CDR1 is KGHSH and CDR2 LQKENI. The CDR3 contains 16 residues. CDR3 in DNA: TGTGCCAGCTCACCAACAATCAGTCAGGGAGGAAATGAGCAGTTCTTC. As protein: CASSPTISQGGNEQFF.

Concerning this clone itself: Mismatch with germline at one junction end may stem from a read error. This sequence joins TRBV2 and TRBJ1-2; D unresolved. Germline V gene lookup returns CDR1 SNHLY and CDR2 FYNNEI. The CDR3 consists of 13 residues. CDR3 residues: CASSEALQVPTLF. In DNA, the CDR3 is TGTGCCAGCAGTGAAGCGCTTCAGGTCCCGACCCTATTC.

V gene TRBV4-3 combines with J gene TRBJ2-1; D gene ambiguous. The germline V gene has CDR1 LGHNA and CDR2 YSLEER. The CDR3 extends over 15 amino acids. The germline V and J ends were trimmed by 0 bases and 1 base, with 7 bases remaining between them. The CDR3 spells CASSQDRASYNEQFF. CDR3 coding DNA: TGCGCCAGCAGCCAAGATCGAGCGTCCTACAATGAGCAGTTCTTC.

J is TRBJ2-7 and V is TRBV28; D is unresolved. V lost 6 bases and J 5 bases, leaving 17 bases between the germline ends. This CDR3 has 14 amino acids. Germline V gene sequence: CDR1 MDHEN, CDR2 SYDVKM. The CDR3 here is CASSPQRYGNEQYF. The CDR3 coding sequence is TGTGCCAGCAGCCCCCAGAGGTACGGTAACGAGCAGTACTTC.

V usage is TRBV19 and J usage is TRBJ2-3; tentatively, D is TRBD1 (6 bases). Trimming removed 5 bases at V and 4 bases at J, with 13 bases between. Germline V gene sequence: CDR1 LNHDA, CDR2 SQIVND (reference sequence). The CDR3 sequence is 14 residues long. The CDR3 DNA sequence: TGTGCCAGTAGTCCCAGACAGGTGGCAGATACGCAGTATTTT. Its protein product is CASSPRQVADTQYF.

The DNA of the CDR3 is TGTGCCAGCAGTTTATACCACAGTAGCTCCTATAATTCACCCCTCCACTTT. Its protein product is CASSLYHSSSYNSPLHF. V gene TRBV28 combines with J gene TRBJ1-6; D call uncertain. Germline-derived CDR1 and CDR2 are MDHEN and SYDVKM. V shed 1 base and J shed 0 bases, with 10 bases lying between them. There are 17 residues in the CDR3.

Only a few counts were recorded for this clone. The CDR3: CASSQRGTSVDYEQYF. The CDR3 bases are TGTGCCAGCAGCCAACGCGGGACTAGCGTCGACTACGAGCAGTACTTC. The chain couples TRBV4-2 to TRBJ2-7; TRBD2 agrees at 10 bases. Germline values: CDR1 LGHNA, CDR2 YNFKEQ. The CDR3 is 16 residues long. Trimming cost V 2 bases and J 3 bases; bases outside gene matches: 7.

This rearrangement joins TRBV11-2 to TRBJ2-5, with 7 bases that match TRBD2. The length of the CDR3 is 16 residues. Germline V gives CDR1 SGHAT, CDR2 FQNNGV. The trim removed 1 base at V and 5 bases at J, leaving 10 bases unmatched. The CDR3 DNA reads as TGTGCCAGCAGCTTAGTAGCCAGACTAGCTGGGGAGACCCAGTACTTC. It encodes CASSLVARLAGETQYF.

Regarding this clone: Since the CDR3 does not end with the conserved phenylalanine or tryptophan, this likely comes from a read error. Because the CDR3's place on the DNA is in doubt, the DNA is left out and the CDR3 is given as listed by TCRdb. The chain has TRBV6-5 and TRBJ2-7; the DNA was not compared with TRBD1, the D call given in the table. The CDR3 length equals 12 residues, ends included. Germline CDR1 and CDR2: MNHEY and SVGAGI. CDR3 protein: CASSLNGQWERI.

The CDR3 sequence: CASSQGQGDYGYTF. The CDR3 region has the DNA TGTGCCAGCAGCCAAGGACAGGGGGACTATGGCTACACCTTC. V and J are TRBV3-1 (or the pseudogene TRBV3-2) and TRBJ1-2; 9 nucleotides match TRBD1. Germline CDR1 and CDR2: LGHDT and YNNKEL (reference sequence). V shed 1 base and J 3 bases; nucleotides not matched to a gene: 0. The CDR3 contains 14 residues.

The rearrangement uses TRBV6-5 and TRBJ2-7, with a weak D call TRBD1 (5 bases). Germline values: CDR1 MNHEY, CDR2 SVGAGI. This CDR3 has 15 amino acids. With 0 bases removed from V and 1 base from J, the gap between germline ends came to 10 bases. The CDR3 is CASSYSPRVSYEQYF. CDR3 DNA sequence: TGTGCCAGCAGTTACTCGCCCAGGGTATCCTACGAGCAGTACTTC.

This clone rates as medium-sized. The rearrangement links TRBV27 to TRBJ2-7; D may be TRBD2 (6 bases). Trimming shortened V by 7 bases and J by 4 bases, and 17 bases separated the two germline ends. Germline lookup yields CDR1 MNHEY and CDR2 SMNVEV (reference sequence). The CDR3 totals 14 residues. CDR3 DNA sequence: TGTGCCAGCACCTCAGGGATCGCGGGGTACGAGCAGTACTTC. It is translated as CASTSGIAGYEQYF.

V usage is TRBV2 and J usage is TRBJ2-5; 8 bases fit TRBD2. The CDR3 contains 16 residues. Germline CDR1 is SNHLY and CDR2 is FYNNEI. With 4 bases clipped from V and 4 bases from J, the junction kept 11 bases outside the gene matches. The CDR3, as DNA: TGTGCCAGCAGTGGTTCAACTAGCGGAGGGGGAGAGACCCAGTACTTC. Translated: CASSGSTSGGGETQYF.

The CDR3 region has the DNA TGTGCCAGCAGCTCACTAGTGGCAGATACGCAGTATTTT. This sequence encodes CASSSLVADTQYF. The V call is TRBV12-3 or TRBV12-4, the J call TRBJ2-3; D possibly corresponds to TRBD2 (5 bases). V gave up 6 bases and J gave up 4 bases, with 11 bases separating them. The CDR3 extends over 13 amino acids.

The chain uses TRBV5-1 and TRBJ2-5, with TRBD1 identical over 7 bases. The assigned J gene may be wrong: the sequence end matches TRBJ2-7 better. The CDR3 contains 14 residues. In germline, CDR1 is SGHRS, CDR2 YFSETQ. This CDR3 reads CASSFEGASYEQYF. As DNA, the CDR3 is TGCGCCAGCAGCTTTGAGGGGGCCTCCTACGAGCAGTACTTC.

The rearrangement links TRBV10-2 to TRBJ1-2; TRBD1 might be the D (6 bases). The germline V gene has CDR1 WSHSY and CDR2 SAAADI. Trimming stripped 3 bases from V and 6 bases from J, with 11 bases between. This CDR3 contains 13 residues. The CDR3 reads CASSEPDRNGYTF. The CDR3 coding sequence is TGCGCCAGCAGTGAACCGGACAGAAATGGCTACACCTTC.

The chain has TRBV30 and TRBJ2-7, with a weak D call TRBD2 (5 bases). V gave up 6 bases and J gave up 4 bases, with 10 bases separating them. CDR1 and CDR2 from the germline V gene are GTSNPN and SVGIG (reference sequence). The CDR3 sequence is 11 residues long. CDR3 sequence reads: CACERAYEQYF. The DNA for the CDR3 is TGTGCCTGCGAGAGGGCGTACGAGCAGTACTTC. The full variable domain, rest sourced from reference TRBV30 and TRBJ2-7, is SQTIHQWPATLVQPVGSPLSLECTVEGTSNPNLYWYRQAAGRGLQLLFYSVGIGQISSEVPQNLSASRPQDRQFILSSKKLLLSDSGFYLCACERAYEQYFGPGTRLTVT.

This chain connects TRBV4-1 to TRBJ2-7, with D tentatively TRBD2 (7 bases). This CDR3 contains 15 residues. Germline lookup yields CDR1 MGHRA and CDR2 YSYEKL. Trimming took 5 bases from V and 5 from J, leaving 19 bases between them. CDR3 sequence reads: CASSIRRGAEDEQYF. CDR3 sequence (DNA): TGCGCCAGCAGCATCCGACGGGGGGCCGAGGACGAGCAGTACTTC.

The chain links TRBV19 to TRBJ2-1; TRBD2 agrees at 15 bases. The CDR3 length is 15 residues. CDR1 and CDR2 (germline): LNHDA, SQIVND (reference sequence). V was clipped by 6 bases and J by 5 bases; unmatched bases: 2. The CDR3 DNA follows: TGTGCCAGTAGGGGACTAGCGGGAGGACACAATGAGCAGTTCTTC. This gives the protein CASRGLAGGHNEQFF.